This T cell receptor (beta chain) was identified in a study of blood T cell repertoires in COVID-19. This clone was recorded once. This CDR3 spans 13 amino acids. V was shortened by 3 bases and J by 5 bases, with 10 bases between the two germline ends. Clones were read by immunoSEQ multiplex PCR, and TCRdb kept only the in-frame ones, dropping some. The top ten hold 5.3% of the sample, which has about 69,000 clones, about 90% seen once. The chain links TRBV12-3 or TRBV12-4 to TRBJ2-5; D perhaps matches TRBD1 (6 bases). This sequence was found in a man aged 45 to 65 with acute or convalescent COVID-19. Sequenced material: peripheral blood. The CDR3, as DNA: TGTGCCAGCAGTTTCAGGGGTTGGGAGACCCAGTACTTC. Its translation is CASSFRGWETQYF.